This TCR beta chain was obtained from a study of identical twins. The CDR3 contains 15 residues. Addition of a universal primer site occurred through template switching, and cDNA carried unique molecular identifiers. Each CDR3 protein gets one entry after TCRdb re-called the 5' RACE reads with MiXCR. The data show 600,000 to 850,000 distinct CDR3 sequences, over 15% seen once. Study-wide points: Among beta out-of-frame sequences, excess sharing between twins appeared weaker. The abundant beta clonotypes from cord blood had fewer insertions, and memory repertoires had none of this.

For this clonotype: The target antigen is unknown.

A further study also used this sample, focusing on T cells expressing NK-cell markers. This second study notes: Seven HCMV-seropositive donors and one seronegative donor made up the eight sequenced donors.

The chain joins TRBV21-1 to TRBJ2-5; TRBD2, as called in the table, went unchecked against the DNA. TRBV21-1 is a recognized pseudogene. The source of this sequence is a woman between 18 and 29 years old in good health. Sequenced material: PBMCs. The CDR3: CASSKRGGEAGTQYF. Here the CDR3 DNA reads TGTGCCAGCAGCAAACGTGGCGGGGAGGCTGGGACCCAGTACTTC.